The present entry profiles one T cell receptor beta chain with its context. Its antigen is not known. Indicated treatment: roughly 19 received Ad26.COV2.S at low or high dose, single or two shots; 5 received placebo; per-sample allocation not given. Sample collection was performed on day 63 after the first vaccine or placebo injection. As its vector, the vaccine had Ad26, which expressed Wuhan-strain SARS-CoV-2 spike. Profiling relied on immunoSEQ multiplex PCR, and the TCRdb table lists in-frame clones only, not all of them. The sample has under 600,000 clones; 80% to 90% are singletons. This CDR3 spans 16 amino acids. Per the germline V gene, CDR1 is MGHRA and CDR2 is YSYEKL. Trimming took 1 base from V and 3 from J; bases not matched to a gene: 9. This record belongs to a study of Ad26.COV2.S vaccination and SARS-CoV-2 variants. For the study at large: The vaccine Ad26.COV2.S was put into the muscle once, or twice with 56 days between.

The study, taken as a whole, reports: The breadth of spike-specific CD8+ and CD4+ T cell responses after vaccination was reportedly substantial.

The source is a person aged 18-60 years who received the Ad26.COV2.S COVID-19 vaccine or a placebo. The source was peripheral blood, collected in a trial of Ad26.COV2.S vaccine versus placebo. V gene TRBV4-1 combines with J gene TRBJ2-7, with 7 nucleotides matching TRBD1. The CDR3 DNA follows: TGCGCCAGCAGCCAAGTAGGCCGGACAGGAGGCTACGAGCAGTACTTC. Translating it yields CASSQVGRTGGYEQYF.